This T cell receptor beta chain comes out of a study of T cell responses to AZD1222 COVID-19 vaccine. Details on this clone: Its antigen is undetermined.

TCRdb keeps only in-frame clones here, not all; method: immunoSEQ multiplex PCR. This sample has about 120,000 clones, with approximately 89% found just once. Study-level points and caveats: A mostly white British donor set with more females was recruited, and clonal diversity was possibly underestimated. A reported finding is that nearly half of spike-specific TCRs target unmutated variant regions. A rise in Spike-specific TCR breadth and depth followed two AZD1222 doses. Researchers report vaccine-associated CD4 TCRs spanning spike, with dominance at 160-218 and 743-854.

This TCR derives from an adult in good health. This material consisted of peripheral blood, taken on day 0 of AZD1222 vaccination.

The CDR3 loop is CASSVIRDRGYNEQFF. CDR3 coding DNA: TGTGCCAGCAGTGTTATCCGGGACAGGGGCTACAATGAGCAGTTCTTC. The chain joins TRBV6-1 to TRBJ2-1; 10 nucleotides align to TRBD1. With V trimmed by 4 bases and J by 3 bases, 6 bases remained unmatched. The CDR3 spans 16 residues. CDR1 is MNHNS, CDR2 SASEGT, per germline.